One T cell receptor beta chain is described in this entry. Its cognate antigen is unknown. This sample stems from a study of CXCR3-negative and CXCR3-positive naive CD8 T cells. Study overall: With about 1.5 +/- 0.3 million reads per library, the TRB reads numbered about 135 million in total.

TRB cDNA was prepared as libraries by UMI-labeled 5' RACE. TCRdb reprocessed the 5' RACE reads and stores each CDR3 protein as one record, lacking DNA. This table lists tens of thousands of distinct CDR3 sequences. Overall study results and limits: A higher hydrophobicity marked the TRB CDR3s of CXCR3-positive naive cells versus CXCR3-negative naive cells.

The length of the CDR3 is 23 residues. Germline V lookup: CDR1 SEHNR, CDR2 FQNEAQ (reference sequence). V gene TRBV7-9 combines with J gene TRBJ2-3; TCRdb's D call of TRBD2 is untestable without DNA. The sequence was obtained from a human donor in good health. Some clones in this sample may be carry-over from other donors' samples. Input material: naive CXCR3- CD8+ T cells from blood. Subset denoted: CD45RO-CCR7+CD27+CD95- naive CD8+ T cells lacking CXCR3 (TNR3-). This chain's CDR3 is CASSLYSQSQLAGGRRRTDTQYF.